This T cell receptor beta chain was identified during a study of vaccination and CD4 T cells after COVID-19. Turning to the study itself: Each person enrolled got two BNT162b2 or mRNA-1273 vaccine doses. No peptide, an HIV-1 Nef pool, or a CEFX pool was what each control culture received.

With regard to this clonotype: Its antigen is unidentified.

As to treatment: approximately 11-day PBMC culture with coronavirus spike peptide pools or control peptides (ViraFEST assay). In the ViraFEST assay, peptide-pool expansion preceded TCR sequencing of expanded clonotypes. IL-2 at 9.5 to 10 IU/ml and peptide pools at approximately 10 ug/ml were added to PBMCs cultured at roughly 2 million per well. The assay that was used to sequence DNA from cultured CD4+ T cells was the Oncomine TCR Beta short-read assay. One entry per CDR3 protein, called by TCRdb with MiXCR from the PCR reads. The sample has fewer than 10,000 distinct CDR3 sequences; around 50% are singletons. Per the germline V gene, CDR1 is SGHVS and CDR2 is FQNEAQ. The CDR3 covers 15 residues. J lost 7 bases, V lost 10 bases, and 18 bases had no gene match.

The V gene is TRBV7-8, the J gene TRBJ1-2; 7 bases match TRBD1. Specimen: CD4+ T cells from blood, cultured in vitro. The receptor's source is a human donor who had recovered from COVID-19. CDR3: CATTGTERREGGYTF. In DNA, the CDR3 is TGTGCCACGACGGGGACAGAGAGAAGAGAGGGTGGCTACACCTTC. Filled out from reference TRBV7-8 and TRBJ1-2, the complete variable domain reads GAGVSQSPRYKVAKRGQDVALRCDPISGHVSLFWYQQALGQGPEFLTYFQNEAQLDKSGLPSDRFFAERPEGSVSTLKIQRTQQEDSAVYLCATTGTERREGGYTFGSGTRLTVV.